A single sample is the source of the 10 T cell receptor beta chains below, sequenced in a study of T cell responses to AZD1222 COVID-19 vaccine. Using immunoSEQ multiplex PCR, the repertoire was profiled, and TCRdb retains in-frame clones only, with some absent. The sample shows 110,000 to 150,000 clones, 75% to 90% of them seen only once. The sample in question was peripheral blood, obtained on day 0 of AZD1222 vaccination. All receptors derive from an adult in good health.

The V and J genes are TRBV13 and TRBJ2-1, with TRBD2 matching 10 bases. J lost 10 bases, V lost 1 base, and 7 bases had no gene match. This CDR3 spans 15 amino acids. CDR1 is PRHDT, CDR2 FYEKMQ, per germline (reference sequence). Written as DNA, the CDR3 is TGTGCCAGCAGCTTAGAGCGGGAGGGGTCTGGGGAGCAGTTCTTC. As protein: CASSLEREGSGEQFF.

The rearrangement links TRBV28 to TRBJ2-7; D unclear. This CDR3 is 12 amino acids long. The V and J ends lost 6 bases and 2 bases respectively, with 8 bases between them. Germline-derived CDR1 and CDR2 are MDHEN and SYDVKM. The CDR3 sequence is CASSSKPYEQYF. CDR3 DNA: TGTGCCAGCAGCTCCAAACCCTACGAGCAGTACTTC.

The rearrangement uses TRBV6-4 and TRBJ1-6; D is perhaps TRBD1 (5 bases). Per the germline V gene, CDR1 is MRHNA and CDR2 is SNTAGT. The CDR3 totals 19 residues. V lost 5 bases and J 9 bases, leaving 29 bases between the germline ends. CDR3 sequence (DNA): TGTGCCAGCAGTCGCCACGGGTTTCGGCAGGGCATCTCAATTTCACCCCTCCACTTT. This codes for CASSRHGFRQGISISPLHF.

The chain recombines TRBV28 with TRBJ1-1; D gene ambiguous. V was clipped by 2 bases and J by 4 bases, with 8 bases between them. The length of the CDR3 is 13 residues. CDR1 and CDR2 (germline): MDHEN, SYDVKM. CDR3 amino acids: CASSLGVGTEAFF. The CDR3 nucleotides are TGTGCCAGCAGTTTAGGGGTGGGCACTGAAGCTTTCTTT.

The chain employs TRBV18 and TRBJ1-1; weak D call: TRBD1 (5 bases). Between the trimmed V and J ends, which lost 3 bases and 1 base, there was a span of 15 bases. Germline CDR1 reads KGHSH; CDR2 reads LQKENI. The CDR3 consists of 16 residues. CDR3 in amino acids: CASSPFAGASNTEAFF. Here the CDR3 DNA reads TGTGCCAGCTCACCCTTTGCCGGGGCCTCGAACACTGAAGCTTTCTTT.

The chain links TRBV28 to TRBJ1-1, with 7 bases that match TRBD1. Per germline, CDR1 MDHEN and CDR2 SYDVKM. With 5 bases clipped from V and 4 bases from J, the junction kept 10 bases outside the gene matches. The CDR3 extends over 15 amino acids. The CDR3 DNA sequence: TGTGCCAGCAGTCCACGGACAGGAGCGAGCACTGAAGCTTTCTTT. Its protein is CASSPRTGASTEAFF.

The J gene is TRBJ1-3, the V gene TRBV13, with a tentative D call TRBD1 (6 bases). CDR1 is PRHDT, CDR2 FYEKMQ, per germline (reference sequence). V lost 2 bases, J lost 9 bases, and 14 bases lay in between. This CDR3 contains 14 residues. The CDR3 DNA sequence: TGTGCCAGCAGCTTACCGGGGGGCGCGGGCACCATATATTTT. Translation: CASSLPGGAGTIYF.

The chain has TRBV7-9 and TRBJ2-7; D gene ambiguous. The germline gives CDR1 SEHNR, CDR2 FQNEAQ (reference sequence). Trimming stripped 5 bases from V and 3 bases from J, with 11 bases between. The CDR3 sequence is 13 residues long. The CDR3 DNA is TGTGCCAGCAGCCAGATCCCATTCTACGAGCAGTACTTC. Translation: CASSQIPFYEQYF.

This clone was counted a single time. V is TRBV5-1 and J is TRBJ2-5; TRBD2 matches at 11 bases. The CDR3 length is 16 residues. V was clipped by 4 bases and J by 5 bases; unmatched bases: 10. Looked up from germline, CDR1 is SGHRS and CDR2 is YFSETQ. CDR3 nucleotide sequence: TGCGCCAGCAGCAGAACCGGACTAGCGGGCGCTGAGACCCAGTACTTC. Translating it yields CASSRTGLAGAETQYF.

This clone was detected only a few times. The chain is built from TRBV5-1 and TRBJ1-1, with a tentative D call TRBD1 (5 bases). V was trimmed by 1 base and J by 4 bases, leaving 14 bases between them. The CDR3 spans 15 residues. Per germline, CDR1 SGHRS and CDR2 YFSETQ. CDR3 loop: CASSLTLGGSTEAFF. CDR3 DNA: TGCGCCAGCAGCTTGACTCTTGGGGGATCCACTGAAGCTTTCTTT.